The 6 T cell receptor beta chains in this list originate from one sample, sequenced in a study of blood T cell repertoires in COVID-19. Generated by immunoSEQ multiplex PCR, the TCRdb table keeps only in-frame clones and is missing some. The sample carries about 170,000 clones, approximately 90% recorded once. Sequencing was carried out using peripheral blood. The receptors stem from a man aged 50 or older who had recovered from COVID-19.

The V call is TRBV7-9, the J call TRBJ2-5; 13 bases fit TRBD2. Losses at the gene ends were 2 bases for V and 4 bases for J; bases not matched to a gene: 1. Germline CDR1 SEHNR, CDR2 FQNEAQ (reference sequence). This CDR3 comprises 15 residues. CDR3 in DNA: TGTGCCAGCAGCTTAACTAGCGGGGGGGGAGAGACCCAGTACTTC. This sequence encodes CASSLTSGGGETQYF.

This sequence joins TRBV5-8 and TRBJ2-7; tentative D call: TRBD1 (6 bases). CDR1 is SGHTS, CDR2 YDEGEE, per germline. V lost 1 base, J lost 3 bases, and 11 bases lay in between. This CDR3 contains 14 residues. This CDR3 is CASSLPRGGYEQYF. The DNA of the CDR3 is TGTGCCAGCAGCTTGCCCAGGGGTGGCTACGAGCAGTACTTC. The whole variable domain, filled in from reference TRBV5-8 and TRBJ2-7, reads EAGVTQSPTHLIKTRGQQATLRCSPISGHTSVYWYQQALGLGLQFLLWYDEGEERNRGNFPPRFSGRQFPNYSSELNVNALELEDSALYLCASSLPRGGYEQYFGPGTRLTVT.

This clone was seen more than once but under ten times. The rearrangement links TRBV12-5 to TRBJ2-2; 9 nucleotides agree with TRBD1. With 0 bases clipped from V and 7 bases from J, the junction kept 3 bases outside the gene matches. This CDR3 comprises 15 residues. Germline assignment: CDR1 LGHNT and CDR2 FRNRAP. CDR3 in DNA: TGTGCTAGTGGTTTGGTACAGGGGGCGGACGGGGAGCTGTTTTTT. The encoded protein is CASGLVQGADGELFF.

The chain joins TRBV11-2 to TRBJ2-7; 7 nucleotides agree with TRBD1. V was clipped by 6 bases and J by 4 bases; unmatched bases: 12. The V gene's germline CDR1 is SGHAT and CDR2 FQNNGV. This CDR3 has 15 amino acids. CDR3 DNA: TGTGCCAGCAGATCGATCACAGGGGTGGGGTACGAGCAGTACTTC. Its protein product is CASRSITGVGYEQYF.

The rearrangement uses TRBV4-3 and TRBJ2-1; D is uncertain. This CDR3 comprises 14 residues. V lost 0 bases and J 3 bases, leaving 6 bases between the germline ends. In germline, CDR1 is LGHNA, CDR2 YSLEER. CDR3 coding DNA: TGCGCCAGCAGCCAAGATGACTTCTACAATGAGCAGTTCTTC. This translates into CASSQDDFYNEQFF.

The chain carries TRBV5-6 and TRBJ1-1; TRBD1 aligns across 7 bases. Germline CDR1 is SGHDT and CDR2 is YYEEEE. Trimming took 1 base from V and 4 from J; bases not matched to a gene: 7. The length of the CDR3 is 15 residues. DNA for the CDR3: TGTGCCAGCAGCTTGTGGCAGGGGGTAGTCACTGAAGCTTTCTTT. This encodes CASSLWQGVVTEAFF.